A single sample gave rise to the 22 T cell receptor beta chains below, sequenced in a study of identifying expanded T cells in peripheral blood. The protocol was immunoSEQ multiplex PCR, while the TCRdb copy is restricted to in-frame clones and leaves out a portion. The sample gives roughly 90,000 clones, approximately 85% of which show up once; around 4.5% is in the top ten. Sequences were obtained from blood. The receptor source for this set is a person between 18 and 75 years old in good health.

This clone was seen only a few times. Other DNA sequences in this sample translate to the same CDR3. The chain employs TRBV7-2 and TRBJ1-5; D gene unclear. Looked up from germline, CDR1 is SGHTA and CDR2 is FQGNSA. This CDR3 has 13 amino acids. V was clipped by 2 bases and J by 4 bases, with 6 bases between them. The CDR3 DNA reads as TGTGCCAGCAGCTTACGAGGGAATCAGCCCCAGCATTTT. Translation: CASSLRGNQPQHF.

CDR3 residues: CASSLDRFNTEAFF. The DNA of the CDR3 is TGTGCCAGCAGCTTAGATCGCTTTAACACTGAAGCTTTCTTT. This chain connects TRBV7-9 to TRBJ1-1; D unclear. CDR1 SEHNR and CDR2 FQNEAQ come from the germline V gene (reference sequence). The CDR3 consists of 14 residues. The V gene lost 1 base and the J gene lost 2 bases, with 8 bases spanning the gap.

This rearrangement joins TRBV25-1 to TRBJ1-2, with TRBD1 identical over 8 bases. J was trimmed by 3 bases and V by 5 bases; bases with no gene match: 5. This CDR3 has 14 residues. Germline CDR1 is MGHDK and CDR2 is SYGVNS. CDR3 sequence: CASSLTGVDYGYTF. CDR3 in DNA: TGTGCCAGCAGTTTGACAGGGGTTGACTATGGCTACACCTTC.

This clone was seen a few times. The V call is TRBV7-9, the J call TRBJ2-2, with D uncertain. CDR1 is SEHNR and CDR2 is FQNEAQ in the germline V gene (reference sequence). V was trimmed by 3 bases and J by 13 bases, leaving 12 bases between them. The CDR3 is made up of 12 amino acids. The chain's CDR3 is CASSFIDSGLFF. The CDR3, as DNA: TGTGCCAGCAGCTTTATTGATAGTGGGCTGTTTTTT.

The rearrangement uses TRBV29-1 and TRBJ1-5, with a weak D call TRBD1 (6 bases). Germline V gives CDR1 SQVTM, CDR2 ANQGSEA. Deletions cut 3 bases from V and 2 bases from J, with 11 bases between. The CDR3 loop spans 14 amino acids. The CDR3 here is CSVDLGGGNQPQHF. The CDR3 coding sequence is TGCAGCGTTGACTTGGGGGGCGGCAATCAGCCCCAGCATTTT.

The chain couples TRBV2 to TRBJ1-2; 7 bases are a match to TRBD1. The J segment lost 4 bases and the V segment lost 6 bases, leaving 8 bases of the junction unmatched. Germline V gene sequence: CDR1 SNHLY, CDR2 FYNNEI. The CDR3 has 14 residues. CDR3 sequence reads: CASRETGQSYGYTF. CDR3 DNA sequence: TGTGCCAGCAGAGAGACGGGACAGTCCTATGGCTACACCTTC. The full variable domain, rest sourced from reference TRBV2 and TRBJ1-2, is EPEVTQTPSHQVTQMGQEVILRCVPISNHLYFYWYRQILGQKVEFLVSFYNNEISEKSEIFDDQFSVERPDGSNFTLKIRSTKLEDSAMYFCASRETGQSYGYTFGSGTRLTVV.

This clone was observed a few times. The chain links TRBV7-2 to TRBJ1-6; D is ambiguous. V was shortened by 5 bases and J by 8 bases, with 10 bases between the two germline ends. This CDR3 contains 13 residues. The V gene's germline CDR1 is SGHTA and CDR2 FQGNSA. The CDR3 region is CASSLGPDSPLHF. The CDR3, as DNA: TGTGCCAGCAGCCTTGGCCCAGATTCACCCCTCCACTTT.

The V and J genes are TRBV2 and TRBJ1-6; the D gene is possibly TRBD1 (5 bases). Trimming removed 7 bases from V and 6 bases from J, with 13 bases in between. This CDR3 contains 14 residues. CDR1 and CDR2 (germline): SNHLY, FYNNEI. The CDR3 DNA sequence: TGTGCCAGCACCAGACAGCCCGGTAATTCACCCCTCCACTTT. It specifies CASTRQPGNSPLHF. Together with reference TRBV2 and TRBJ1-6, the CDR3 gives the full variable domain: EPEVTQTPSHQVTQMGQEVILRCVPISNHLYFYWYRQILGQKVEFLVSFYNNEISEKSEIFDDQFSVERPDGSNFTLKIRSTKLEDSAMYFCASTRQPGNSPLHFGNGTRLTVT.

This chain joins TRBV9 and TRBJ2-1, with 7 positions matching TRBD2. The V and J ends lost 4 bases and 0 bases, in that order; junction bases with no gene match: 4. The germline CDR1 and CDR2 sequences are SGDLS and YYNGEE. This CDR3 has 15 residues. The CDR3 DNA follows: TGTGCCAGCAGCCCCCGGACTAGCTCCTACAATGAGCAGTTCTTC. It translates to CASSPRTSSYNEQFF. Variable domain in full (rest from reference TRBV9 and TRBJ2-1): DSGVTQTPKHLITATGQRVTLRCSPRSGDLSVYWYQQSLDQGLQFLIQYYNGEERAKGNILERFSAQQFPDLHSELNLSSLELGDSALYFCASSPRTSSYNEQFFGPGTRLTVL.

The chain uses TRBV25-1 and TRBJ1-2; D not certain. Trimming stripped 4 bases from V and 0 bases from J, with 12 bases between. CDR1 is MGHDK, CDR2 SYGVNS, per germline. CDR3 size: 15 residues. DNA for the CDR3: TGTGCCAGCAGTGGGTGGAGCCAGACTAACTATGGCTACACCTTC. The encoded protein is CASSGWSQTNYGYTF.

The chain links TRBV4-3 to TRBJ1-4; D ambiguous. CDR1 LGHNA and CDR2 YSLEER come from the germline V gene. CDR3 length: 13 amino acids. Trimming took 5 bases from V and 5 from J, leaving 9 bases between them. The chain's CDR3 is CASSWLGNEKLFF. The CDR3, as DNA: TGCGCCAGCAGCTGGCTTGGGAATGAAAAACTGTTTTTT.

The chain joins TRBV6-5 to TRBJ1-5; D unresolved. V dropped 2 bases and J dropped 1 base, with 9 bases sitting between them. The CDR3 has 15 amino acids. Germline values: CDR1 MNHEY, CDR2 SVGAGI. The CDR3 sequence is CASSYNGLSNQPQHF. Written as DNA, the CDR3 is TGTGCCAGCAGTTACAACGGGTTAAGCAATCAGCCCCAGCATTTT.

V usage is TRBV4-1 and J usage is TRBJ2-1, with TRBD2 matching 10 bases. From germline, CDR1 is MGHRA and CDR2 YSYEKL. The CDR3 extends over 15 amino acids. The V and J ends lost 1 base and 8 bases, in that order; junction bases with no gene match: 5. The CDR3: CASSQARAGGDEQFF. CDR3 coding DNA: TGCGCCAGCAGCCAAGCTAGAGCGGGGGGGGATGAGCAGTTCTTC.

The chain joins TRBV19 to TRBJ1-5, with D maybe TRBD1 (6 bases). Trimming pared 1 base from V and 6 bases from J, leaving 13 bases between. Germline CDR1 is LNHDA and CDR2 is SQIVND (reference sequence). This CDR3 region has 15 residues. The CDR3 DNA sequence: TGTGCCAGTAGTATAGGAAGTACAGGGTCTCAGCCCCAGCATTTT. It encodes CASSIGSTGSQPQHF. Together with reference TRBV19 and TRBJ1-5, the CDR3 gives the full variable domain: DGGITQSPKYLFRKEGQNVTLSCEQNLNHDAMYWYRQDPGQGLRLIYYSQIVNDFQKGDIAEGYSVSREKKESFPLTVTSAQKNPTAFYLCASSIGSTGSQPQHFGDGTRLSIL.

The chain recombines TRBV7-6 with TRBJ2-5, with D unresolved. Germline values: CDR1 SGHVS, CDR2 FNYEAQ. This CDR3 comprises 17 residues. The ends were cut back, 0 bases at V and 4 bases at J, with 18 bases in the middle. The CDR3 sequence: CASSLAPTAGRGETQYF. The CDR3 DNA follows: TGTGCCAGCAGCTTAGCCCCAACGGCAGGACGAGGAGAGACCCAGTACTTC. Combining the CDR3 with reference TRBV7-6 and TRBJ2-5 gives the whole variable domain GAGVSQSPRYKVTKRGQDVALRCDPISGHVSLYWYRQALGQGPEFLTYFNYEAQQDKSGLPNDRFSAERPEGSISTLTIQRTEQRDSAMYRCASSLAPTAGRGETQYFGPGTRLLVL.

This clone turned up a few times. The chain combines TRBV9 with TRBJ2-1; no clear D. The CDR3 sequence is 16 residues long. Trimming stripped 0 bases from V and 3 bases from J, with 13 bases between. From germline, CDR1 is SGDLS and CDR2 YYNGEE. This CDR3 reads CASSVVGGSLYNEQFF. The CDR3 DNA sequence: TGTGCCAGCAGCGTAGTTGGCGGCAGCCTCTACAATGAGCAGTTCTTC.

The chain joins TRBV5-5 to TRBJ1-1; D ambiguous. The CDR3 is 13 amino acids. With 3 bases removed from V and 2 bases from J, the gap between germline ends came to 8 bases. The germline V gene has CDR1 SGHKS and CDR2 YYEKEE (reference sequence). The CDR3, as DNA: TGTGCCAGCAGCTGGGGAGACAACACTGAAGCTTTCTTT. This encodes CASSWGDNTEAFF. The variable domain in full, with the rest retrieved from reference TRBV5-5 and TRBJ1-1, is DAGVTQSPTHLIKTRGQQVTLRCSPISGHKSVSWYQQVLGQGPQFIFQYYEKEERGRGNFPDRFSARQFPNYSSELNVNALLLGDSALYLCASSWGDNTEAFFGQGTRLTVV.

The CDR3 protein is CASRGTDYGYTF. CDR3 bases: TGTGCCAGCAGGGGGACGGACTATGGCTACACCTTC. The genes are TRBV2 and TRBJ1-2; D perhaps matches TRBD1 (5 bases). In germline, CDR1 is SNHLY, CDR2 FYNNEI. V was clipped by 6 bases and J by 3 bases, with 8 bases between them. CDR3 length: 12 amino acids.

In this sample, this clone turned up once. J is TRBJ2-7 and V is TRBV7-1; 8 bases align to TRBD1. TRBV7-1 is filed as an ORF, its function uncertain. This CDR3 is built from 15 residues. J gave up 5 bases and V 4 bases, and 10 bases lay outside the gene matches. In DNA, the CDR3 is TGTGCCAGCAGCTTATCATTAAGACAGGGGCACGAGCAGTACTTC. This translates into CASSLSLRQGHEQYF.

The CDR3 loop is CASSGRLAGGRNIQYF. CDR3 DNA: TGTGCCAGCAGCGGACGACTAGCGGGGGGGCGAAACATTCAGTACTTC. The chain is built from TRBV14 and TRBJ2-4, with 14 bases matching TRBD2. The CDR3 has 16 residues. The V gene's germline CDR1 is SGHDN and CDR2 FVKESK. Trimming took 5 bases from V and 6 from J; bases not matched to a gene: 6.

This clone was picked up one time. The rearrangement joins TRBV2 to TRBJ1-1; D gene uncertain. Germline CDR1 and CDR2: SNHLY and FYNNEI. The length of the CDR3 is 12 residues. Trimming stripped 6 bases from V and 2 bases from J, with 7 bases between. The CDR3 region is CASRLDNTEAFF. The CDR3, as DNA: TGTGCCAGCAGGTTAGATAACACTGAAGCTTTCTTT.

The chain recombines TRBV5-1 with TRBJ1-2; 10 nucleotides align to TRBD1. J was trimmed by 8 bases and V by 4 bases; bases with no gene match: 23. This CDR3 contains 19 residues. The germline gives CDR1 SGHRS, CDR2 YFSETQ. CDR3 coding DNA: TGCGCCAGCAGCCCCACTAACCCCTCCCGGGACAGGGGAAGGGTGGGCTACACCTTC. It encodes CASSPTNPSRDRGRVGYTF.